This is a list of T cell receptor beta chains from one sample in a study of T-cell reconstitution after alpha-beta-depleted transplantation in children. TCRdb independently ran MiXCR on the PCR reads; one entry per CDR3 protein. This sample has about 98,000 distinct CDR3 sequences, with about 25% found just once. The specimen comprised PBMCs, sampled before TCRalphabeta/CD19-depleted stem cell transplant. The source is a boy aged 2 to 10 with acute lymphoblastic leukemia, due to receive a stem cell transplant. Both conserved end residues are part of each CDR3. The order of the fields is D gene, V gene, clone size, J gene, CDR3 protein, CDR3 DNA. D genes are given only for firm matches. Clone size is given for some rows only: seen once, a few or many times, or a class if the clone is expanded.

TRBD1	TRBV12-3/TRBV12-4	few	TRBJ2-4	CASSRDRGNGIQYF	TGTGCCAGCAGTCGGGACAGGGGTAATGGCATTCAGTACTTC
TRBD1	TRBV20-1	few	TRBJ2-4	CSARPGQGDIQYF	TGCAGTGCTAGACCTGGACAGGGTGACATTCAGTACTTC
TRBD2	TRBV4-1	NA	TRBJ2-1	CASSLFLAEEQNEQFF	TGCGCCAGCAGCCTTTTTCTAGCGGAGGAGCAGAATGAGCAGTTCTTC
TRBD1	TRBV5-1	many	TRBJ2-7	CASSATTGGYYEQYF	TGCGCCAGCAGCGCTACGACAGGGGGGTACTACGAGCAGTACTTC
TRBD1	TRBV4-1	NA	TRBJ2-1	CASSQEGTDYNEQFF	TGCGCCAGCAGCCAAGAAGGGACAGATTACAATGAGCAGTTCTTC
NA	TRBV7-9	many	TRBJ2-2	CASSQDSFTGELFF	TGTGCCAGCAGCCAGGACAGTTTCACCGGGGAGCTGTTTTTT
NA	TRBV20-1	few	TRBJ2-1	CSARDGNLVAEQFF	TGCAGTGCTAGAGATGGGAATTTGGTAGCGGAGCAGTTCTTC
NA	TRBV4-1	NA	TRBJ2-2	CASSQDRFVTGEGELFF	TGCGCCAGCAGCCAAGATCGTTTTGTTACGGGGGAAGGGGAGCTGTTTTTT
TRBD1	TRBV5-1	few	TRBJ2-7	CASSPRQGEIYEQYF	TGCGCCAGCAGCCCCCGACAGGGGGAGATCTACGAGCAGTACTTC
NA	TRBV20-1	few	TRBJ1-1	CSARPLQGWATDTEAFF	TGCAGTGCTAGACCCCTACAGGGATGGGCTACGGACACTGAAGCTTTCTTT
NA	TRBV7-6	NA	TRBJ2-1	CASSFPRGASYNEQFF	TGTGCCAGCAGCTTCCCCCGGGGGGCTTCCTACAATGAGCAGTTCTTC
NA	TRBV12-3/TRBV12-4	NA	TRBJ2-5	CASSSLIRRGIQETQYF	TGTGCCAGCAGTTCCCTAATCAGACGGGGGATACAAGAGACCCAGTACTTC
TRBD1	TRBV5-1	few	TRBJ1-1	CASSSGQANTEAFF	TGCGCCAGCAGCTCGGGACAGGCCAACACTGAAGCTTTCTTT
NA	TRBV20-1	few	TRBJ1-2	CSAPSEGYTF	TGCAGTGCCCCATCTGAGGGCTACACCTTC
NA	TRBV15	few	TRBJ2-1	CATSRAYNEQFF	TGTGCCACCAGCAGAGCTTACAATGAGCAGTTCTTC
NA	TRBV5-1	NA	TRBJ2-1	CASSLTGFLGDNEQFF	TGCGCCAGCAGCTTGACAGGGTTCCTTGGCGACAATGAGCAGTTCTTC
NA	TRBV5-1	NA	TRBJ2-1	CASSLDQGEYKEQFF	TGCGCCAGCAGCTTGGATCAGGGAGAATACAAGGAGCAGTTCTTC
NA	TRBV29-1	few	TRBJ1-1	CSVASEDNWAEAFF	TGCAGCGTTGCTTCCGAGGACAACTGGGCTGAAGCTTTCTTT
NA	TRBV20-1	NA	TRBJ2-2	CSATSTGELFF	TGCAGTGCTACTAGCACCGGGGAGCTGTTTTTT
TRBD2	TRBV14	NA	TRBJ2-2	CASSHSGTSGRTGELFF	TGTGCCAGCAGCCATTCCGGGACTAGCGGAAGAACCGGGGAGCTGTTTTTT
NA	TRBV5-1	few	TRBJ1-2	CASSVDRGDGYTF	TGCGCCAGCAGCGTGGACAGAGGCGATGGCTACACCTTC
NA	TRBV20-1	NA	TRBJ2-1	CSARGLASSSYNEQFF	TGCAGTGCTAGGGGTCTAGCGTCGAGCTCCTACAATGAGCAGTTCTTC
NA	TRBV9	NA	TRBJ1-3	CASSGFSGNTIYF	TGTGCCAGCAGCGGTTTCTCTGGAAACACCATATATTTT
NA	TRBV7-2	few	TRBJ2-1	CASSRLQGLWYNEQFF	TGTGCCAGCAGCCGCTTACAGGGTCTGTGGTACAATGAGCAGTTCTTC
TRBD2	TRBV3-1	NA	TRBJ2-5	CASCPTGLAGPMQETQYF	TGTGCCTCCTGCCCCACCGGACTAGCGGGCCCGATGCAAGAGACCCAGTACTTC
NA	TRBV3-1	NA	TRBJ2-5	CATRRQRSVAETQYF	TGTGCCACCAGGCGGCAGCGGAGTGTAGCCGAGACCCAGTACTTC
NA	TRBV7-2	NA	TRBJ2-1	CASSPIHLSYNEQFF	TGTGCCAGCAGCCCTATACACCTCTCCTACAATGAGCAGTTCTTC
TRBD1	TRBV10-3	few	TRBJ1-6	CAISVGGQYNSPLHF	TGTGCCATCAGTGTGGGGGGACAGTATAATTCACCCCTCCACTTT
TRBD1	TRBV7-3	medium-sized	TRBJ2-7	CASSLGTVGEQYF	TGTGCCAGCAGCTTAGGGACAGTTGGCGAGCAGTACTTC
NA	TRBV11-2	NA	TRBJ2-3	CASSFERPQYF	TGTGCCAGCAGCTTCGAGCGTCCGCAGTATTTT
TRBD2	TRBV20-1	NA	TRBJ2-3	CSALADGGDTQYF	TGCAGTGCCCTAGCGGATGGGGGAGATACGCAGTATTTT
NA	TRBV6-4	few	TRBJ2-3	CASSDGPGPDTQYF	TGTGCCAGCAGTGACGGCCCTGGGCCAGATACGCAGTATTTT
NA	TRBV28	many	TRBJ2-3	CASFVQGGSTDTQYF	TGTGCCAGCTTTGTTCAGGGAGGTAGCACAGATACGCAGTATTTT
TRBD2	TRBV28	few	TRBJ2-1	CASGVGVAGINEQFF	TGTGCCAGCGGGGTGGGAGTAGCGGGGATCAATGAGCAGTTCTTC
NA	TRBV5-1	few	TRBJ2-2	CASSLETGKSAGELFF	TGCGCCAGCAGCTTGGAAACAGGGAAGTCAGCCGGGGAGCTGTTTTTT
TRBD1	TRBV10-3	few	TRBJ2-2	CAISKDRVGTGELFF	TGTGCCATCAGCAAGGACAGGGTTGGCACCGGGGAGCTGTTTTTT
NA	TRBV3-1	NA	TRBJ2-7	CASSRGVSLYEQYF	TGTGCCAGCAGCCGAGGGGTCTCTCTCTACGAGCAGTACTTC